These 20 T cell receptor beta chains were all obtained from the same sample, sequenced in a study of T cells after yellow fever vaccination. Each CDR3 protein is one row after TCRdb ran MiXCR on the 5' RACE reads. The sample lists some 340,000 distinct CDR3 sequences; 9.5% to 12% were seen once. The sequenced sample was CD4+ T cells sorted from PBMCs, obtained 45 days after the yellow fever booster vaccination. All receptors derive from a man aged 18 to 30 who received the YFV17D yellow fever vaccine.

This clonotype has just a few counts. CDR3 sequence: CASSPRLAGGLYEQYF. The CDR3 DNA sequence: TGTGCCAGCAGCCCACGACTAGCGGGGGGCCTATACGAGCAGTACTTC. The chain joins TRBV4-2 to TRBJ2-7; 13 bases map to TRBD2. J was trimmed by 4 bases and V by 4 bases; bases with no gene match: 7. Germline CDR1 reads LGHNA; CDR2 reads YNFKEQ. The CDR3 spans 16 residues.

In its sample, this clonotype was seen a few times. This chain links TRBV5-1 with TRBJ2-1, with D possibly being TRBD1 or TRBD2 (6 bases each). This CDR3 comprises 12 residues. Looked up from germline, CDR1 is SGHRS and CDR2 is YFSETQ. The ends were cut back, 5 bases at V and 10 bases at J, with 13 bases in the middle. The CDR3 loop is CASRRGAGEQFF. In nucleotides, the CDR3 is TGCGCCAGCAGGAGGGGGGCCGGGGAGCAGTTCTTC.

V and J are TRBV11-3 and TRBJ1-4; D not resolved. V was trimmed by 5 bases and J by 8 bases, leaving 15 bases between them. This CDR3 comprises 14 residues. The germline V gene has CDR1 SGHNT and CDR2 YENEEA. The CDR3 protein is CASSAGIRVEKLFF. The CDR3, as DNA: TGTGCCAGCAGCGCAGGTATCCGAGTCGAAAAACTGTTTTTT.

The chain is built from TRBV20-1 and TRBJ2-6, with TRBD1 matching 10 bases. CDR1 DFQATT and CDR2 SNEGSKA come from the germline V gene (reference sequence). V shed 2 bases, J shed 13 bases, and the junction held 5 bases outside the gene matches. CDR3 length: 13 amino acids. DNA for the CDR3: TGCAGTGCTAGACAGACGGGACAGGGGGTCCTGACTTTC. Translating gives CSARQTGQGVLTF.

This chain uses TRBV23-1 with TRBJ1-4; 11 nucleotides line up with TRBD1. TRBV23-1 is placed among ORFs of uncertain function. The CDR3 sequence is 14 residues long. Trimming at V came to 8 bases and at J to 11 bases, leaving 10 bases not matched to a gene. CDR3 loop: CASPERTGGEKLFF. CDR3 in DNA: TGCGCCAGCCCCGAGAGGACAGGGGGCGAGAAACTGTTTTTT.

This clonotype was counted between two and nine times. This chain connects TRBV4-3 to TRBJ2-3; 11 bases line up with TRBD1. Looked up from germline, CDR1 is LGHNA and CDR2 is YSLEER. This CDR3 contains 14 residues. J lost 6 bases, V lost 1 base, and 0 bases had no gene match. CDR3 nucleotides: TGCGCCAGCAGCCAAGGGACAGGGGGCGATACGCAGTATTTT. This sequence encodes CASSQGTGGDTQYF.

This chain links TRBV20-1 with TRBJ1-5; D gene unclear. Germline V gene data show CDR1 as DFQATT and CDR2 as SNEGSKA (reference sequence). The ends were cut back, 5 bases at V and 4 bases at J, with 12 bases in the middle. The CDR3 consists of 13 residues. The CDR3 DNA reads TGCAGTGCTGGTGTGGGAGGAAATCAGCCCCAGCATTTT. This sequence encodes CSAGVGGNQPQHF.

This clonotype occurred many times. The chain uses TRBV7-7 and TRBJ2-3; D gene ambiguous. The CDR3 is 13 residues long. Germline CDR1 reads SSHAT; CDR2 reads FNYEAQ (reference sequence). V gave up 5 bases and J gave up 2 bases, with 8 bases separating them. The CDR3 here is CASSEAYTDTQYF. CDR3 nucleotides: TGTGCCAGCAGCGAAGCCTACACAGATACGCAGTATTTT.

The genes are TRBV5-6 and TRBJ1-2; D is perhaps TRBD1 (5 bases). The V end lost 4 bases, the J end lost 6 bases, and 13 bases lay between the germline ends. The length of the CDR3 is 13 residues. In germline, CDR1 is SGHDT, CDR2 YYEEEE. As DNA, the CDR3 is TGTGCCAGCAGCAGGACAAGGAATAATGGCTACACCTTC. Amino acids: CASSRTRNNGYTF.

V gene TRBV11-2 combines with J gene TRBJ2-5; possible D gene TRBD2, 7 bases. The CDR3 totals 16 residues. V lost 4 bases and J 7 bases, leaving 22 bases between the germline ends. The V gene's germline CDR1 is SGHAT and CDR2 FQNNGV. CDR3 sequence (DNA): TGTGCCAGCAGCTCAATGGGACTAAGGGGGTGGGGGACCCAGTACTTC. It encodes CASSSMGLRGWGTQYF.

Comment on this clonotype: A junction boundary mismatches the germline segment, possibly from a read error. The V and J genes are TRBV9 and TRBJ2-5; the D is unclear. The CDR3 is made up of 14 amino acids. CDR1 is SGDLS and CDR2 is YYNGEE in the germline V gene. CDR3 protein: CASSVKGGRETQYF. The DNA of the CDR3 is TGTGCCAGCAGCGTTAAGGGTGGTCGAGAGACACAGTACTTC.

This clonotype was recorded at least ten times. V usage is TRBV9 and J usage is TRBJ1-5; the D gene is possibly TRBD1 (5 bases). Germline lookup yields CDR1 SGDLS and CDR2 YYNGEE. Trimming took off 1 base at V and 0 bases at J, with 8 bases between the two ends. This CDR3 has 15 residues. The CDR3 sequence is CASSVQGASNQPQHF. In DNA, the CDR3 is TGTGCCAGCAGCGTACAGGGAGCTAGCAATCAGCCCCAGCATTTT. The whole variable domain, remainder taken from reference TRBV9 and TRBJ1-5, is DSGVTQTPKHLITATGQRVTLRCSPRSGDLSVYWYQQSLDQGLQFLIQYYNGEERAKGNILERFSAQQFPDLHSELNLSSLELGDSALYFCASSVQGASNQPQHFGDGTRLSIL.

The CDR3: CASSLIGVSNQPQHF. CDR3 coding DNA: TGTGCCAGCAGCTTGATTGGAGTTAGCAATCAGCCCCAGCATTTT. The chain employs TRBV7-2 and TRBJ1-5, with D unclear. V was cut by 3 bases and J by 0 bases, with 9 bases left in between. CDR1 is SGHTA and CDR2 is FQGNSA in the germline V gene. This CDR3 contains 15 residues.

The V call is TRBV12-3 or TRBV12-4, the J call TRBJ2-1; D not certain. This CDR3 region has 13 residues. V shed 3 bases and J shed 5 bases, with 8 bases lying between them. In DNA form, the CDR3 reads TGTGCCAGCAGTTTCCTTGCAGACAATGAGCAGTTCTTC. This sequence encodes CASSFLADNEQFF.

This clonotype was counted between two and nine times. V usage is TRBV12-3 or TRBV12-4 and J usage is TRBJ1-1, with no clear D. V was cut by 3 bases and J by 5 bases, with 10 bases left in between. This CDR3 is 13 amino acids long. The CDR3: CASSLRVWTEAFF. The CDR3 region has the DNA TGTGCCAGCAGTTTGAGGGTGTGGACTGAAGCTTTCTTT.

This clonotype was recorded a few times. The chain couples TRBV7-2 to TRBJ2-5; D call uncertain. The V and J ends lost 0 bases and 5 bases respectively, with 7 bases between them. CDR3 length: 13 residues. Germline V gives CDR1 SGHTA, CDR2 FQGNSA. As DNA, the CDR3 is TGTGCCAGCAGCTTAGCGTTACCGGAGACCCAGTACTTC. Protein: CASSLALPETQYF.

DNA of the CDR3: TGTGCCAGCAGTAGCACAGGGGGGTACGAGCAGTACGTC. Its translation is CASSSTGGYEQYV. The rearrangement links TRBV12-3 or TRBV12-4 to TRBJ2-7, with 8 positions matching TRBD1. This CDR3 contains 13 residues. The ends lost 5 bases at V and 4 bases at J; junction bases unmatched: 4.

For this clonotype: Relative to the germline gene, one junction end is altered; a read error may explain this. The genes are TRBV5-4 and TRBJ2-3; D is unclear. CDR3 size: 13 residues. Germline values: CDR1 SGHNT, CDR2 YYREEE (reference sequence). CDR3 sequence (DNA): TGTGCCAGCAGCTTGGACTATGGAGATACGCCGTATTTT. It codes for CASSLDYGDTPYF.

The chain is built from TRBV15 and TRBJ2-1; D is ambiguous. The ends were cut back, 0 bases at V and 1 base at J, with 7 bases in the middle. This CDR3 is built from 15 residues. Looked up from germline, CDR1 is LNHNV and CDR2 is YYDKDF (reference sequence). The CDR3 DNA reads as TGTGCCACCAGCAGAGAACAAGGTTCCTACAATGAGCAGTTCTTC. Residues: CATSREQGSYNEQFF.

This chain joins TRBV4-3 and TRBJ1-4, with TRBD1 identical over 8 bases. Per germline, CDR1 LGHNA and CDR2 YSLEER. This CDR3 has 16 residues. Trimming cost V 0 bases and J 8 bases; bases outside gene matches: 8. CDR3 nucleotides: TGCGCCAGCAGCCAAGATGTGGGGACAGGAGGAGAAAAACTGTTTTTT. This codes for CASSQDVGTGGEKLFF.